This T cell receptor (beta chain) appears in the sequencing data of a study of blood T cell repertoires in COVID-19. Germline CDR1 ENHRY, CDR2 SYGVKD. The CDR3 sequence is 15 residues long. The J segment lost 3 bases and the V segment lost 10 bases, leaving 11 bases of the junction unmatched. The method was immunoSEQ multiplex PCR; TCRdb's version includes in-frame clones alone and lacks a portion of them. The sample holds about 170,000 clones, about 74% seen once. Sequencing was done on a sample of peripheral blood. The chain combines TRBV10-3 with TRBJ2-3; 9 bases align to TRBD1. The receptor was derived from a woman older than 75 with acute or convalescent COVID-19. DNA of the CDR3: TGTGCCACGGACCCGGGACAGGGTTCAACAGATACGCAGTATTTT. Translated, it gives CATDPGQGSTDTQYF.